This TCR beta chain was captured by sequencing in a study of early stage breast cancer tumors. Study overall: Of some 17 invasive breast tumors, about 12 were hormone receptor-positive, HER2-negative.

Blood replicates held 0.5 ug DNA, tumor or normal breast approximately 1.5 ug, two each. Assay: immunoSEQ multiplex PCR; the TCRdb copy retains only in-frame clones and omits some. Of nearly 70,000 clones detected, 75% to 90% appear once; the ten largest clones hold roughly 4.7%. Study-wide results and limits: Chain pairing and CD4, CD8 or FOXP3 expression were not captured. Tumors had about 2.4-fold higher T cell density and higher clonality than adjacent normal breast tissue.

Germline CDR1 and CDR2: SGHVS and FNYEAQ. The CDR3 length is 18 residues. With 5 bases removed from V and 0 bases from J, the gap between germline ends came to 19 bases. Note on this clone: Its antigen is as yet unknown.

The chain recombines TRBV7-6 with TRBJ1-4; D is unclear. The receptor's source is a middle-aged person with breast cancer. The sequenced sample was blood. In nucleotides, the CDR3 is TGTGCCAGCAGCACTGTGGTCCTAGGAGGTGCAACTAATGAAAAACTGTTTTTT. It is translated as CASSTVVLGGATNEKLFF.